Sequencing of this T cell receptor beta chain was carried out in a study of molecular identifiers for immune sequencing clone quantification. MiXCR, applied by TCRdb to the PCR reads, yields one record per CDR3 protein. This table has 490,000 or so distinct CDR3 sequences, over 20% appearing once. V lost 0 bases and J lost 4, with 13 bases in between. This CDR3 is 15 amino acids long. Germline loops: CDR1 MNHEY, CDR2 SVGAGI. There are many counts of this clonotype. The sample taken for sequencing was naive CD8+ T cells from blood, with Jurkat cell RNA spiked in. Described subset: FACS-sorted CD8+CD4-CCR7+CD45RA+ naive T cells. The source is a human donor in good health. Some libraries in this study had Jurkat cell RNA spiked in. J is TRBJ2-7 and V is TRBV6-5; D gene uncertain. CDR3 DNA sequence: TGTGCCAGCAGTTACTCCACGAGGCTATTGTACGAGCAGTACTTC. It translates to CASSYSTRLLYEQYF.